This TCR beta chain was documented in a study of beta chain features in type 1 diabetes (dated by TCRdb to the late 2010s). Background for the entire study: No differences in mean age, gender distribution, total cell number or subset yield were found between patients and healthy donors. A total of under 120,000,000 sorted cells were examined across all samples, and RNA yield correlated strongly with the number of cells per subset. The study compared TCRB repertoires of sorted circulating CD4+ T cell subsets between recently diagnosed type 1 diabetes patients and matched healthy donors. Whereas all 30 or so donors provided naive and central memory subsets, regulatory and stem cell-like memory subsets were isolated from just 8 patients and roughly eight healthy donors.

The entire isolated RNA was reverse transcribed using the High Capacity cDNA Reverse Transcription Kit, and thus expressed TCRB transcripts were sequenced. Deep immunoSEQ sequencing was performed on naive, central memory and regulatory T cell samples, with an average of around 3.5 million total reads per sample. Sorted cells were lysed in RLT buffer and RNA was extracted with DNase-treated RNeasy Micro or Mini kits, depending on cell number. Each cell subset was processed on its own to prevent cross-contamination, while patient and healthy donor samples were processed together. The immunoSEQ multiplex PCR was used to amplify TCRB sequences from cDNA, generating 87-bp fragments that spanned the CDR3 region. Sequencing of the amplicons was done on the Illumina HiSeq platform. Concerning the study's data processing: PCR bias was corrected computationally using synthetic template baselines, and reads within Hamming distance 2 were collapsed, with unmergeable singletons discarded. Reads were aligned against IMGT to assign V, D and J genes, CDR3 length and insertions or deletions at six rearrangement sites. Within each subset, clonotype counts were normalized to the number of sorted cells before true diversity and Gini coefficients were calculated with the tcR R package. The overlap coefficient, calculated on TCRB nucleotide sequences, was used to measure repertoire sharing. Out-of-frame TCRB sequences from naive cells were analyzed as a proxy for the pre-selection repertoire. The table was pulled from immuneACCESS by TCRdb, which kept in-frame rearrangements only. Such tables lose some clones; where checked, under half of the loss comes from unresolved V genes, and the rest has no known cause. Clone size and the V and J calls come from that table; the DNA yielded D and trimming. This sample is represented by 350,000 to 450,000 clones; 14% of them were singletons. Approximately 0.035% of the sample is taken by the ten largest.

Overall results and qualifications from the work: Naive, central memory and regulatory TCRB repertoires appeared to be more alike among patients than among healthy donors. Only small numbers of individuals were included in the HLA sub-analyses, which left unresolved whether HLA type had any influence on TCRB rearrangement. Shorter templates might have been favored by PCR, but patient and control samples were amplified and corrected together, so both groups would have been affected equally by any skew. Because cDNA was sequenced instead of genomic DNA, activated cells with high expression could be over-represented, although the groups did not differ in activation or CD3 levels. Fewer insertions and more nucleotide deletions at VDJ recombination sites were observed in patients with type 1 diabetes, implying thymic rearrangement abnormalities. In all four CD4+ subsets, TCRB CDR3 length was moderately but significantly shorter in type 1 diabetes patients.

Remarks on this clone: Its cognate antigen has yet to be identified. Per-base quality was not reported, and no clone a single base away is much larger than it.

Each donor gave one peripheral blood draw, averaging approximately 120 mL, which was collected into heparinised tubes. Using a panel that included CD45RO, CCR7, CD25, CD127, CD95 and CD27, naive, central memory, regulatory and stem cell-like memory CD4+ T cells were sorted on a BD FACSAria II. Purity was above 95% for every sorted population. PBMCs were isolated right away by Lymphoprep density gradient centrifugation and were stained directly, without culture. To minimize batch effects, samples were stained and sorted in pairs, one healthy donor with one patient per experiment. The CDR3 has 15 amino acids, counting the end cysteine and phenylalanine. The sequence is cut down to CDR3 DNA, 45 bases in frame from base 1. CDR1 and CDR2 (LNHNV, YYDKDF) derive from the germline V gene (reference sequence). At the junction V is shortened by 8 bases and J by 2 bases, with 15 bases in between.

This TCR came from a man aged 25 to 40 in good health. The sample consisted of naive CD4+ T cells from blood. Taken with the paper, the label for cell subset or site translates to: true naive CD4+ T cells. The chain joins TRBV15 to TRBJ1-4; the D gene lacks a confident call. CDR3 protein: CATCRRVNTNEKLFF. The nucleotides are TGTGCCACCTGCCGAAGGGTAAACACTAATGAAAAACTGTTTTTT.